Listed below are T cell receptor beta chains from one sample, sequenced in a study of blood T cell repertoires in COVID-19. Generated by immunoSEQ multiplex PCR, the TCRdb table keeps only in-frame clones and is missing some. The table records around 110,000 clones, just under 80% of them present only once. Material: peripheral blood. The receptor set was obtained from a man aged 55 to 69 with active or convalescent COVID-19. CDR3s include the opening cysteine and the closing phenylalanine or tryptophan. The D gene is left open where the match is weak. A row's size may be missing; if present it is once, few, many or a size class.

.	TRBD1	TRBJ2-1	TRBV4-3	TGCGCCAGCAGCCAAGAGGGACAGCGCTACAATGAGCAGTTCTTC	CASSQEGQRYNEQFF
few	TRBD1	TRBJ1-1	TRBV7-8	TGTGCCAGCAGCTACCGCAGGACAGGGAACACTGAAGCTTTCTTT	CASSYRRTGNTEAFF
.	.	TRBJ2-2	TRBV24-1	TGTGCCACCAGTGATTTGGCTCTCGGGGGGGAGCTGTTTTTT	CATSDLALGGELFF
few	TRBD1	TRBJ2-3	TRBV9	TGTGCCAGCAGCGTACGGGGACAGCTTGGGGATACGCAGTATTTT	CASSVRGQLGDTQYF
.	.	TRBJ2-5	TRBV9	TGTGCCAGCAGCGTAGTTGGACTTATACAAGAGACCCAGTACTTC	CASSVVGLIQETQYF
.	.	TRBJ2-7	TRBV19	TGTGCCAGTAGTATTAGGGGGAGGGCCTTCGGAGCTACCTACGAGCAGTACTTC	CASSIRGRAFGATYEQYF
.	.	TRBJ2-1	TRBV7-2	TGTGCCAGCAGCTTAAGGGCTAGCGCGACCAATGAGCAGTTCTTC	CASSLRASATNEQFF
.	TRBD1	TRBJ2-5	TRBV24-1	TGTGCCACCAGTGACTGCGACAGGGGGAACGAGGAGACCCAGTACTTC	CATSDCDRGNEETQYF
.	TRBD2	TRBJ2-1	TRBV9	TGTGCCAGCAGCTTAGCGGGAGGGGTTGAAGAGCAGTTCTTC	CASSLAGGVEEQFF
few	.	TRBJ2-7	TRBV20-1	TGCAGTGCTAGTACCCAGGGTCCCTACGAGCAGTACTTC	CSASTQGPYEQYF
.	TRBD2	TRBJ2-1	TRBV2	TGTGCCAGCAGCCGACTAGCGGGAGGGTCCGATGAGCAGTTCTTC	CASSRLAGGSDEQFF
once	.	TRBJ1-2	TRBV9	TGTGCCAGCAGCGTTGGCTGGGAGGGCTATGGCTACACCTTC	CASSVGWEGYGYTF
.	.	TRBJ1-4	TRBV5-4	TGTGCCAGCCACAGACAGAATGAAAAACTGTTTTTT	CASHRQNEKLFF
once	.	TRBJ2-7	TRBV6-4	TGTGCCAGCAGTGACTTTGGGCAGGAATCATCCTACGAGCAGTACTTC	CASSDFGQESSYEQYF
.	.	TRBJ2-3	TRBV28	TGTGCCAGCCGGGGGATAGACGGGGCAGATACGCAGTATTTT	CASRGIDGADTQYF
.	TRBD1	TRBJ2-7	TRBV5-1	TGCGCCAGCAGCTTGGGTGACAGGGTAGCCTACGAGCAGTACTTC	CASSLGDRVAYEQYF
.	.	TRBJ2-7	TRBV5-1	TGCGCCAGCAGTTTTGACGGCGGATCCTACGAGCAGTACTTC	CASSFDGGSYEQYF
many	TRBD2	TRBJ2-1	TRBV19	TGTGCCAGTAGTGGACTAGCGGGAGCGAAGAATGAGCAGTTCTTC	CASSGLAGAKNEQFF
few	.	TRBJ2-7	TRBV4-3	TGCGCCAGCAGCCGATCCTACACCGGAGGATCCTACGAGCAGTACTTC	CASSRSYTGGSYEQYF
.	TRBD1	TRBJ2-1	TRBV2	TGTGCCAGCAGGTCGGACAGGCTGGGTGAGCAGTTCTTC	CASRSDRLGEQFF
.	.	TRBJ1-6	TRBV7-2	TGTGCCAGCAGCTTAGCCCCCCTACGCCAAAATTCACCCCTCCACTTT	CASSLAPLRQNSPLHF
.	.	TRBJ2-1	TRBV3-1/TRBV3-2	TGTGCCAGCAGCCAAATGATAGCATTCGTCAATGAGCAGTTCTTC	CASSQMIAFVNEQFF
.	TRBD2	TRBJ2-1	TRBV18	TGTGCCAGCTCACCACCGGGACTAGCGGGCTACAATGAGCAGTTCTTC	CASSPPGLAGYNEQFF
.	TRBD2	TRBJ2-3	TRBV29-1	TGCAGCGCCCGGACTAGCGGAAGCACAGATACGCAGTATTTT	CSARTSGSTDTQYF
.	TRBD2	TRBJ2-1	TRBV6-4	TGTGCCAGCAGTGACACCCGACTAGCGGGAGAATGGCGTGAGGTCTTC	CASSDTRLAGEWREVF
.	.	TRBJ1-4	TRBV2	TGTGCCAGCAGTCGGGGGGAGTTTGAAAAACTGTTTTTT	CASSRGEFEKLFF
once	TRBD1	TRBJ1-2	TRBV18	TGTGCCAGCTCACCGAGACAGGGTTTGGACTATGGCTACACCTTC	CASSPRQGLDYGYTF
.	.	TRBJ2-2	TRBV6-5	TGTGCCAGCAGTTACGACAGCGGGACCGGGGAGCTGTTTTTT	CASSYDSGTGELFF
.	.	TRBJ2-7	TRBV5-1	TGCGCCAGCAGCTTGCAAGTAGCCCGGGCGGGGGAGCAGTACTTC	CASSLQVARAGEQYF
once	.	TRBJ1-2	TRBV18	TGTGCCAGCTCACCCTCCACGAACGGGGGCTACACCTTC	CASSPSTNGGYTF
.	.	TRBJ2-1	TRBV7-7	TGTGCCAGCAGCTCGAAAAATGTACCCCAGGGGTTCAATGAGCAGTTCTTC	CASSSKNVPQGFNEQFF
.	.	TRBJ1-5	TRBV11-2	TGTGCCAGCAGCTTAGATGGCAGGGACAATCAGCCCCAGCATTTT	CASSLDGRDNQPQHF
once	TRBD2	TRBJ2-5	TRBV4-1	TGCGCCAGCAGCCTCGGTCCTAGCGGCAAAGAGACCCAGTACTTC	CASSLGPSGKETQYF
.	TRBD2	TRBJ2-3	TRBV7-2	TGTGCCAGCAGCCGTGGACTAGCGGGAGGAGATACGCAGTATTTT	CASSRGLAGGDTQYF
.	TRBD2	TRBJ2-1	TRBV11-2	TGTGCCAGCAGCTTAGAGGGTCTAGCGGGAGGAGAGCAGTTCTTC	CASSLEGLAGGEQFF
.	TRBD1	TRBJ2-2	TRBV24-1	TGTGCCACCAGTGCCCCCTCCGGTGGACAGGGGGCGCGCGGCACCGGGGAGCTGTTTTTT	CATSAPSGGQGARGTGELFF
.	TRBD1	TRBJ2-7	TRBV5-1	TGCGCCAGCAGCTTCGCAGGGGGTGGAGAGCAGTACTTC	CASSFAGGGEQYF
.	TRBD2	TRBJ2-2	TRBV6-5	TGTGCCAGCAGTCCCGGCGGGAGAGGCACCGGGGAGCTGTTTTTT	CASSPGGRGTGELFF
.	.	TRBJ1-2	TRBV20-1	TGCAGTGCTAGGACCCAGAGGGGCTACACCTTC	CSARTQRGYTF